These 8 T cell receptor beta chains were all obtained from the same sample, sequenced in a study of patients and donors after allogeneic stem cell transplantation. TCRdb re-analysed the RT-PCR reads in MiXCR, keeping a single row per CDR3 protein. There are some 1,600 distinct CDR3 sequences in the sample; around a quarter occur only once, and about 28% lies in the top ten. Sequenced: blood, either unsorted or a sorted T cell fraction (not recorded which). The receptors originated from a human donor who was either an allogeneic HSCT recipient or a stem cell or donor lymphocyte infusion donor (not recorded which). It is not recorded whose cells these are; they may come from a transplant donor.

The chain carries TRBV4-1 and TRBJ2-3; TRBD2 might be the D (5 bases). The CDR3 totals 14 residues. V was clipped by 1 base and J by 4 bases, with 9 bases between them. Germline CDR1 is MGHRA and CDR2 is YSYEKL. DNA of the CDR3: TGCGCCAGCAGCCAAGGAGCGGTTTCAGATACGCAGTATTTT. It is translated as CASSQGAVSDTQYF.

The V and J genes are TRBV5-4 and TRBJ1-2; D gene ambiguous. Germline V CDR1 and CDR2: SGHNT, YYREEE (reference sequence). V was cut by 3 bases and J by 6 bases, with 12 bases left in between. CDR3 size: 13 residues. CDR3 DNA sequence: TGTGCCAGCAGCTACACAGAAGGGAATGGCTACACCTTC. Translated: CASSYTEGNGYTF.

The V and J genes are TRBV13 and TRBJ2-7, with D tentatively TRBD1 (6 bases). Germline V lookup: CDR1 PRHDT, CDR2 FYEKMQ (reference sequence). V lost 5 bases and J 0 bases, leaving 11 bases between the germline ends. This CDR3 is built from 14 residues. CDR3 loop: CASSPGQYSYEQYF. In DNA, the CDR3 is TGTGCCAGCAGCCCCGGACAGTACTCCTACGAGCAGTACTTC.

This clonotype was seen more than once but under ten times. The chain uses TRBV5-1 and TRBJ2-5, with a weak D call TRBD2 (5 bases). Looked up from germline, CDR1 is SGHRS and CDR2 is YFSETQ. Trimming removed 0 bases at V and 0 bases at J, with 9 bases between. The CDR3 sequence is 15 residues long. CDR3 sequence: CASSLAGIHQETQYF. The CDR3 nucleotides read TGCGCCAGCAGCTTGGCCGGGATTCACCAAGAGACCCAGTACTTC.

The rearrangement uses TRBV5-1 and TRBJ1-6; possible D gene TRBD1, 5 bases. The CDR3 extends over 15 amino acids. Trimming shortened V by 0 bases and J by 7 bases, and 11 bases separated the two germline ends. Germline values: CDR1 SGHRS, CDR2 YFSETQ. The CDR3 DNA follows: TGCGCCAGCAGCTTGGCCCTAGGGGACAATTCACCCCTCCACTTT. Translating it yields CASSLALGDNSPLHF.

There are a few counts of this clonotype. The chain links TRBV20-1 to TRBJ2-1; TRBD1 matches at 12 bases. Looked up from germline, CDR1 is DFQATT and CDR2 is SNEGSKA (reference sequence). This CDR3 contains 16 residues. Trimming removed 5 bases from V and 4 bases from J; junction bases left unmatched: 9. The CDR3 sequence is CSAVGTGGLPYNEQFF. Here the CDR3 DNA reads TGCAGTGCTGTAGGGACAGGGGGCCTACCTTACAATGAGCAGTTCTTC.

The V call is TRBV12-3 or TRBV12-4, the J call TRBJ2-1; a possible D gene is TRBD2 (6 bases). V was shortened by 5 bases and J by 8 bases, with 13 bases between the two germline ends. The CDR3 has 13 amino acids. CDR3 in amino acids: CASSALAWHEQFF. CDR3 nucleotide sequence: TGTGCCAGCAGTGCACTAGCCTGGCATGAGCAGTTCTTC.

By frequency in the sample, this clonotype is large. V gene TRBV7-9 combines with J gene TRBJ1-2; no clear D. V gave up 0 bases and J gave up 8 bases, with 7 bases separating them. Germline CDR1 and CDR2: SEHNR and FQNEAQ (reference sequence). The CDR3 contains 12 residues. CDR3 DNA: TGTGCCAGCAGCTTAGCCGGCCGGGGCTACACCTTC. Translation: CASSLAGRGYTF.